These 29 T cell receptor beta chains were sequenced from one sample in a study of blood T cell repertoires in COVID-19 (dated by TCRdb to about 2020). The library was built by means of the immunoSEQ multiplex PCR assay. Here the immuneACCESS table is served through TCRdb, limited to in-frame sequences with V and J called. Missing clones are a known gap in these copies; in checked studies unresolved V genes cover under half, and the rest lacks a known reason. In this sample the table shows more than 350,000 clones, about 88% of which occur a single time. Approximately 1.3% of the sample comes from the top ten. The sample was PBMCs or T cells enriched from blood (not recorded which). The receptors originated from a woman between 18 and 30 years old who had been exposed to COVID-19.

Of note for this clone: In the same sample, other DNA sequences code for this CDR3. This sequence joins TRBV7-9 and TRBJ1-2; 8 nucleotides line up with TRBD1. V lost 1 base to trimming and J lost 0 bases; unmatched junction nucleotides: 4. CDR3 length equals 16 residues. Per germline, CDR1 SEHNR and CDR2 FQNEAQ (reference sequence). The CDR3 region is CASSLGGQGTNYGYTF. Written as DNA, the CDR3 is TGTGCCAGCAGCTTAGGCGGACAGGGCACTAACTATGGCTACACCTTC. The full variable domain, with the rest looked up from reference TRBV7-9 and TRBJ1-2, is DTGVSQNPRHKITKRGQNVTFRCDPISEHNRLYWYRQTLGQGPEFLTYFQNEAQLEKSRLLSDRFSAERPKGSFSTLEIQRTEQGDSAMYLCASSLGGQGTNYGYTFGSGTRLTVV.

The J gene is TRBJ2-3, the V gene TRBV7-5; whether TRBD2, the table's D call, matches the DNA was not checked. TRBV7-5 is termed a pseudogene. The CDR3 spans 15 residues. CDR3 DNA sequence: TGTGCCAGAAGCCCCACCGGGACTAGCCGAGATACGCAGTATTTT. It encodes CARSPTGTSRDTQYF.

The chain is built from TRBV11-2 and TRBJ2-1, with a possible D match to TRBD1 (7 bases). This CDR3 is 15 amino acids long. Looked up from germline, CDR1 is SGHAT and CDR2 is FQNNGV. Trimming removed 3 bases at V and 2 bases at J, with 11 bases between. CDR3 bases: TGTGCCAGCAGCTTTTCCAGGGGGGCCTACAATGAGCAGTTCTTC. Encoded protein: CASSFSRGAYNEQFF.

This chain uses TRBV25-1 with TRBJ2-1; D remains ambiguous. The germline V gene has CDR1 MGHDK and CDR2 SYGVNS. Trimming cost V 4 bases and J 0 bases, with 13 bases left between them. The length of the CDR3 is 16 residues. The CDR3 is CASSGAAQSSYNEQFF. Written as DNA, the CDR3 is TGTGCCAGCAGTGGGGCAGCCCAAAGCTCCTACAATGAGCAGTTCTTC.

This CDR3 reads CASRGPGANVLTF. CDR3 bases: TGTGCCAGCCGAGGGCCTGGGGCCAACGTCCTGACTTTC. The gene calls are TRBV7-2 and TRBJ2-6, with D possibly being TRBD2 (5 bases). The CDR3 has 13 amino acids. V lost 8 bases, J lost 2 bases, and 7 bases lay in between. Germline-derived CDR1 and CDR2 are SGHTA and FQGNSA.

The chain uses TRBV5-6 and TRBJ2-7; the D is unclear. CDR1 SGHDT and CDR2 YYEEEE come from the germline V gene. This CDR3 contains 13 residues. V was trimmed by 3 bases and J by 2 bases, leaving 9 bases between them. The CDR3 reads CASSSDLAYEQYF. The CDR3 coding sequence is TGTGCCAGCAGCTCCGATTTAGCCTACGAGCAGTACTTC.

CDR3 nucleotide sequence: TGTGCCAGCAACACTCGAGGCTACAATGAGCAGTTCTTC. The encoded protein is CASNTRGYNEQFF. The rearrangement uses TRBV19 and TRBJ2-1; unclear D gene. Per germline, CDR1 LNHDA and CDR2 SQIVND (reference sequence). This CDR3 region has 13 residues. V lost 9 bases, J lost 3 bases, and 12 bases lay in between.

The gene calls are TRBV18 and TRBJ2-7; D not certain. Trimming stripped 4 bases from V and 2 bases from J, with 6 bases between. The CDR3 runs 12 residues. The V gene's germline CDR1 is KGHSH and CDR2 LQKENI. The CDR3 is CASSRQAYEQYF. The CDR3 nucleotides read TGTGCCAGCTCACGGCAGGCCTACGAGCAGTACTTC. The full variable domain, completed using reference TRBV18 and TRBJ2-7, is NAGVMQNPRHLVRRRGQEARLRCSPMKGHSHVYWYRQLPEEGLKFMVYLQKENIIDESGMPKERFSAEFPKEGPSILRIQQVVRGDSAAYFCASSRQAYEQYFGPGTRLTVT.

J is TRBJ2-3 and V is TRBV10-3; D call uncertain. Germline CDR1 is ENHRY and CDR2 is SYGVKD. The V gene lost 4 bases and the J gene lost 7 bases, with 6 bases spanning the gap. CDR3 length equals 11 residues. CDR3 protein: CAISAGYTQYF. CDR3 nucleotide sequence: TGTGCCATCAGTGCCGGGTATACGCAGTATTTT.

The V and J genes are TRBV29-1 and TRBJ2-1; 9 bases are a match to TRBD2. After removal of 2 bases from V and 0 bases from J, the junction contained 8 bases not matched to a gene. The germline V gene encodes CDR1 SQVTM and CDR2 ANQGSEA. This CDR3 spans 17 amino acids. CDR3 nucleotide sequence: TGCAGCGTTGAAATGATTGAGCGGGAGGCCTCCTACAATGAGCAGTTCTTC. It encodes CSVEMIEREASYNEQFF.

The chain links TRBV28 to TRBJ1-5; 7 bases line up with TRBD1. Germline V gives CDR1 MDHEN, CDR2 SYDVKM. This CDR3 has 15 amino acids. The ends lost 6 bases at V and 6 bases at J; junction bases unmatched: 11. Here the CDR3 reads CASRPPDRDSQPQHF. DNA for the CDR3: TGTGCCAGCAGGCCCCCCGACAGGGATAGTCAGCCCCAGCATTTT.

The CDR3 protein is CAWSPQGYNSPLHF. The CDR3 DNA reads TGTGCCTGGAGCCCCCAGGGCTATAATTCACCCCTCCACTTT. The J gene is TRBJ1-6, the V gene TRBV30, with a possible D match to TRBD1 (5 bases). CDR3 length: 14 residues. The V gene's germline CDR1 is GTSNPN and CDR2 SVGIG (reference sequence). V was clipped by 3 bases and J by 3 bases, with 9 bases between them.

In DNA, the CDR3 is TGTGCCAGCTCACCGGGTCAGGGGGCTTTTCCTGACTATGGCTACACCTTC. Amino acids: CASSPGQGAFPDYGYTF. This chain links TRBV18 with TRBJ1-2; TRBD1 matches at 8 bases. Germline CDR1 is KGHSH and CDR2 is LQKENI. Unmatched junction bases numbered 12, after V lost 3 bases and J lost 3 bases. This CDR3 has 17 residues.

J is TRBJ2-3 and V is TRBV20-1; 8 bases are shared with TRBD2. This CDR3 spans 15 amino acids. Germline CDR1 is DFQATT and CDR2 is SNEGSKA (reference sequence). Germline trimming cut 3 bases from V and 5 bases from J; bases unmatched to any gene: 10. The CDR3 DNA reads TGCAGTGCTAGTGGTCGGGAGGGCCCACTAGATACGCAGTATTTT. Translating it yields CSASGREGPLDTQYF.

A few counts support this clone. This chain connects TRBV10-3 to TRBJ2-1; D gene ambiguous. CDR1 ENHRY and CDR2 SYGVKD come from the germline V gene. The V gene lost 0 bases and the J gene lost 8 bases, with 5 bases spanning the gap. The CDR3 length is 12 residues. CDR3 region: CAISESQDEQFF. CDR3 in DNA: TGTGCCATCAGTGAGTCGCAGGATGAGCAGTTCTTC.

This chain connects TRBV9 to TRBJ2-2; D perhaps matches TRBD1 (5 bases). Trimming stripped 2 bases from V and 0 bases from J, with 14 bases between. CDR1 and CDR2 from the germline V gene are SGDLS and YYNGEE. The CDR3 is made up of 17 amino acids. The CDR3, as DNA: TGTGCCAGCAGCGTCAATCTGGGGCGTTCGAACACCGGGGAGCTGTTTTTT. Protein: CASSVNLGRSNTGELFF.

This chain links TRBV6-5 with TRBJ2-3, with D unresolved. From germline, CDR1 is MNHEY and CDR2 SVGAGI. This CDR3 is 13 amino acids long. The ends were cut back, 7 bases at V and 1 base at J, with 9 bases in the middle. CDR3 in amino acids: CASTRVGTDTQYF. As DNA, the CDR3 is TGTGCCAGCACTCGGGTGGGCACAGATACGCAGTATTTT.

The chain carries TRBV5-1 and TRBJ2-3, with 8 nucleotides matching TRBD2. CDR3 length: 16 residues. CDR1 is SGHRS, CDR2 YFSETQ, per germline. The V and J ends lost 5 bases and 0 bases, in that order; junction bases with no gene match: 8. CDR3 sequence reads: CASSLIAGTSTDTQYF. The CDR3 region has the DNA TGCGCCAGCAGTCTAATAGCGGGGACTAGCACAGATACGCAGTATTTT.

The chain has TRBV6-5 and TRBJ2-7; 9 bases are a match to TRBD2. This CDR3 spans 15 amino acids. The ends lost 6 bases at V and 4 bases at J; junction bases unmatched: 10. Germline V gives CDR1 MNHEY, CDR2 SVGAGI. CDR3 protein: CASRDSGSGRYEQYF. The CDR3 nucleotides read TGTGCCAGCAGAGATAGCGGGAGTGGTAGGTACGAGCAGTACTTC.

This chain uses TRBV7-2 with TRBJ2-1; D is undetermined. V was shortened by 5 bases and J by 10 bases, with 15 bases between the two germline ends. CDR3 length equals 13 residues. Per the germline V gene, CDR1 is SGHTA and CDR2 is FQGNSA. CDR3 coding DNA: TGTGCCAGCAGCCAAGTTACATTGGCAGAGCAGTTCTTC. This sequence encodes CASSQVTLAEQFF.

V gene TRBV19 combines with J gene TRBJ2-6; TRBD1 matches at 8 bases. Germline values: CDR1 LNHDA, CDR2 SQIVND (reference sequence). This CDR3 spans 15 amino acids. Germline trimming cut 9 bases from V and 1 base from J; bases unmatched to any gene: 5. The CDR3 loop reads CASGQGVSGANVLTF. The CDR3 DNA sequence: TGTGCCAGCGGACAGGGAGTTTCTGGGGCCAACGTCCTGACTTTC.

The chain couples TRBV3-1 (or the pseudogene TRBV3-2) to TRBJ1-3, with a tentative D call TRBD1 (6 bases). The germline V gene has CDR1 LGHDT and CDR2 YNNKEL (reference sequence). Trimming removed 4 bases from V and 4 bases from J, with 23 bases in between. The CDR3 spans 18 residues. CDR3 nucleotide sequence: TGTGCCAGCAGCCGAACGTCCGTCGTCACAGGGAAAGGAAACACCATATATTTT. Protein product: CASSRTSVVTGKGNTIYF.

CDR3 in amino acids: CASGPGVSQETQYF. CDR3 nucleotide sequence: TGTGCTAGTGGTCCGGGAGTCTCCCAAGAGACCCAGTACTTC. The genes are TRBV12-5 and TRBJ2-5, with D perhaps matching TRBD2 (6 bases). V was pared by 5 bases and J by 1 base, with 11 bases between. There are 14 residues in the CDR3. CDR1 is LGHNT, CDR2 FRNRAP, per germline. Variable domain in full (rest from reference TRBV12-5 and TRBJ2-5): DARVTQTPRHKVTEMGQEVTMRCQPILGHNTVFWYRQTMMQGLELLAYFRNRAPLDDSGMPKDRFSAEMPDATLATLKIQPSEPRDSAVYFCASGPGVSQETQYFGPGTRLLVL.

V gene TRBV19 combines with J gene TRBJ2-2; a weak D match, TRBD2 (5 bases). Germline V gene data show CDR1 as LNHDA and CDR2 as SQIVND (reference sequence). V lost 10 bases and J 7 bases, leaving 19 bases between the germline ends. The CDR3 covers 14 residues. CDR3 nucleotide sequence: TGTGCCACCACCCGAGCGGCGAATATCGGGGAGCTGTTTTTT. Its protein is CATTRAANIGELFF.

This clone was counted once. CDR3 coding DNA: TGTGCCAGCAGCTTAGCGAGACTAGCGGGCACCGGGGAGCTGTTTTTT. Protein sequence: CASSLARLAGTGELFF. The chain uses TRBV7-2 and TRBJ2-2; 10 bases line up with TRBD2. The germline V gene encodes CDR1 SGHTA and CDR2 FQGNSA. The J segment lost 4 bases and the V segment lost 0 bases, leaving 2 bases of the junction unmatched. The CDR3 contains 16 residues. The full variable domain, with the rest looked up from reference TRBV7-2 and TRBJ2-2, is GAGVSQSPSNKVTEKGKDVELRCDPISGHTALYWYRQSLGQGLEFLIYFQGNSAPDKSGLPSDRFSAERTGGSVSTLTIQRTQQEDSAVYLCASSLARLAGTGELFFGEGSRLTVL.

This clone was recorded only once. The chain recombines TRBV6-6 with TRBJ2-1, with 8 bases matching TRBD2. Germline CDR1 and CDR2: MNHNY and SVGAGI (reference sequence). This CDR3 is 15 amino acids long. V lost 6 bases and J lost 7; bases outside the gene matches: 11. The CDR3 spells CASRIPGLVMNEQFF. The CDR3 nucleotides are TGTGCCAGCAGAATACCGGGACTAGTGATGAATGAGCAGTTCTTC.

The V gene is TRBV5-8, the J gene TRBJ2-5, with D possibly being TRBD1 (6 bases). V was pared by 7 bases and J by 2 bases, with 12 bases between. Germline V gene data show CDR1 as SGHTS and CDR2 as YDEGEE. The CDR3 sequence is 13 residues long. The CDR3 loop is CASPSQGQETQYF. The CDR3 region has the DNA TGTGCCAGCCCCTCCCAGGGGCAAGAGACCCAGTACTTC.

This clone was detected only once. The V and J genes are TRBV4-1 and TRBJ1-2; 9 bases are a match to TRBD1. V gave up 4 bases and J gave up 8 bases; unmatched junction bases: 5. This CDR3 has 13 residues. Per the germline V gene, CDR1 is MGHRA and CDR2 is YSYEKL. As DNA, the CDR3 is TGCGCCAGCAGCCCGGACAGGGGATGGGGCTACACCTTC. The encoded protein is CASSPDRGWGYTF.

The chain uses TRBV19 and TRBJ2-3; perhaps TRBD2 as D (6 bases). The CDR3 totals 12 residues. V dropped 7 bases and J dropped 3 bases, with 8 bases sitting between them. Germline V gene sequence: CDR1 LNHDA, CDR2 SQIVND (reference sequence). As DNA, the CDR3 is TGTGCCAGTAAAGGGACTACAGATACGCAGTATTTT. It translates to CASKGTTDTQYF.